This entry features one T cell receptor (beta chain) sequence. Its antigen remains unidentified. Nothing much larger sits one base from this clone, and base qualities are not available. The data originate from a study of T cell changes during pregnancy in multiple sclerosis (dated 2019 in TCRdb). Turning to the overall study: The study looked at changes in the T cell repertoire across pregnancy in women with multiple sclerosis.

Library construction relied on the immunoSEQ multiplex PCR assay. As stored in TCRdb, this immuneACCESS dataset retains in-frame rearrangements with V and J assigned. A fraction of the clones does not appear; measured against another copy, unresolved V genes explain less than half of the discrepancy, and the remainder lacks a known reason. The sample records about 88,000 clones, roughly 90% of which are singletons. In total, the top ten clones hold less than 2% of the sample. V drops 5 bases and J drops 0 bases, leaving 11 bases in between. From a lookup of the germline V gene, CDR1 and CDR2 are SGHTA and FQGNSA. The CDR3, cysteine through phenylalanine, is 14 amino acids long. CDR3 DNA is the only sequence kept; it has 42 bases, read in frame from the first base.

The origin of this receptor is a female donor with multiple sclerosis, enrolled in a pregnancy study. Sequencing used peripheral blood, obtained in the first trimester of pregnancy. The rearrangement combines TRBV7-2 with TRBJ2-7, with TRBD2 as a weak D call on 5 bases. The DNA sequence reads TGTGCCAGCAGCCCCCTAACTAGCTCCTACGAGCAGTACTTC. This is translated as CASSPLTSSYEQYF.